The 12 T cell receptor beta chains below come from one sample, sequenced in a study of blood T cells in healthy people across ages. The second PCR ran 7 to 11 cycles with a sample-barcoded 5' primer and J-beta primers. A single record per CDR3 protein comes from TCRdb applying MiXCR to the 5' RACE reads. Of 800,000 to 900,000 distinct CDR3 sequences in the sample, around 62% were seen once. Sequenced sample: blood. Source of these receptors: a man aged 25-40 years in good health.

The table lists this clonotype with a few counts. The rearrangement links TRBV6-2 or TRBV6-3 to TRBJ2-1; D may correspond to TRBD1 or TRBD2 (5 bases each). Germline V gene data show CDR1 as MNHEY and CDR2 as SVGEGT. This CDR3 comprises 14 residues. Trimming took 6 bases from V and 3 from J, leaving 12 bases between them. CDR3 DNA: TGTGCCAGCAGCCCGGGACGGTTCTACAATGAGCAGTTCTTC. Protein: CASSPGRFYNEQFF.

This clonotype was observed a handful of times. V is TRBV3-1 and J is TRBJ2-1; TRBD1 might be the D (6 bases). There are 12 residues in the CDR3. The V end lost 6 bases, the J end lost 8 bases, and 11 bases lay between the germline ends. Germline V CDR1 and CDR2: LGHDT, YNNKEL (reference sequence). For the CDR3, the DNA is TGTGCCAGCAGTCCCACAGGGTATGAGCAGTTCTTC. This translates into CASSPTGYEQFF.

The J gene is TRBJ1-3, the V gene TRBV20-1; TRBD1 agrees at 9 bases. Germline V gene lookup returns CDR1 DFQATT and CDR2 SNEGSKA (reference sequence). This CDR3 is built from 16 residues. Unmatched junction bases numbered 9, after V lost 6 bases and J lost 0 bases. CDR3: CSAPGTGPFSGNTIYF. The DNA for the CDR3 is TGCAGTGCGCCCGGGACAGGGCCCTTCTCTGGAAACACCATATATTTT.

This clonotype was observed a handful of times. The chain combines TRBV9 with TRBJ1-2; D is ambiguous. CDR1 and CDR2 from the germline V gene are SGDLS and YYNGEE. This CDR3 is built from 12 residues. V lost 4 bases and J lost 2, with 6 bases in between. Here the CDR3 reads CASSPRNYGYTF. The CDR3 nucleotides are TGTGCCAGCAGCCCTCGGAACTATGGCTACACCTTC. Drawing the rest from reference TRBV9 and TRBJ1-2, the complete variable domain is DSGVTQTPKHLITATGQRVTLRCSPRSGDLSVYWYQQSLDQGLQFLIQYYNGEERAKGNILERFSAQQFPDLHSELNLSSLELGDSALYFCASSPRNYGYTFGSGTRLTVV.

Many counts were recorded for this clonotype. The junction differs from germline at one of its ends, possibly a read error. The J gene is TRBJ2-6, the V gene TRBV5-1, with D unresolved. Germline CDR1 SGHRS, CDR2 YFSETQ. CDR3 length equals 15 residues. CDR3 amino acids: CASSLGNSGANVLTF. CDR3 nucleotides: TGTGCCAGCAGCTTAGGGAACTCTGGGGCCAACGTCCTGACTTTC.

The V gene is TRBV29-1, the J gene TRBJ1-4, with 9 positions matching TRBD1. There are 12 residues in the CDR3. Germline trimming cut 7 bases from V and 6 bases from J; bases unmatched to any gene: 3. Germline V CDR1 and CDR2: SQVTM, ANQGSEA. The CDR3 loop reads CSGGDRDEKLFF. CDR3 DNA: TGCAGCGGAGGGGACAGGGATGAAAAACTGTTTTTT.

The chain is built from TRBV20-1 and TRBJ1-6; 7 bases are shared with TRBD1. The length of the CDR3 is 14 residues. V was pared by 6 bases and J by 7 bases, with 9 bases of the junction left unmatched. The germline V gene has CDR1 DFQATT and CDR2 SNEGSKA (reference sequence). In DNA, the CDR3 is TGCAGTGCGCCCCGACAGGGATCGAATTCACCCCTCCACTTT. Its protein product is CSAPRQGSNSPLHF.

This clonotype was detected only once. The CDR3 loop reads CASSEFSRGGTQYF. The CDR3 coding sequence is TGTGCCAGCAGTGAATTTTCCAGGGGAGGGACCCAGTACTTC. The rearrangement joins TRBV25-1 to TRBJ2-5; D possibly matches TRBD1 or TRBD2 (6 bases each). The CDR3 totals 14 residues. V lost 1 base to trimming and J lost 7 bases, with 13 bases between them. CDR1 and CDR2 from the germline V gene are MGHDK and SYGVNS.

This clonotype showed up just once. The chain combines TRBV5-1 with TRBJ2-5, with 10 bases aligning to TRBD1. The CDR3 is 17 residues long. Per germline, CDR1 SGHRS and CDR2 YFSETQ. V lost 1 base and J lost 5; bases outside the gene matches: 11. As DNA, the CDR3 is TGCGCCAGCAGCTTGCGTGCTCGGACAGGGGGGTATGAGACCCAGTACTTC. It translates to CASSLRARTGGYETQYF.

V and J are TRBV28 and TRBJ2-7; maybe TRBD1 (5 bases). From germline, CDR1 is MDHEN and CDR2 SYDVKM. The CDR3 has 14 amino acids. V lost 0 bases, J lost 3 bases, and 9 bases lay in between. The CDR3 coding sequence is TGTGCCAGCAGTTTATGGGGCAGGGACTACGAGCAGTACTTC. This encodes CASSLWGRDYEQYF.

This clonotype appeared a single time. The gene calls are TRBV20-1 and TRBJ2-1; 12 bases align to TRBD2. V shed 0 bases and J 8 bases; nucleotides not matched to a gene: 11. CDR3 length: 17 residues. CDR1 DFQATT and CDR2 SNEGSKA come from the germline V gene (reference sequence). CDR3 in DNA: TGCAGTGCTAGAGATCTGCTCCCTAGCGGGGGGGCCGATGAGCAGTTCTTC. It encodes CSARDLLPSGGADEQFF.

This clonotype was seen more than once but under ten times. The chain carries TRBV7-9 and TRBJ2-4; D not resolved. TRBJ2-7 matches the DNA end more closely, so the J call is doubtful. This CDR3 region has 11 residues. The V gene's germline CDR1 is SEHNR and CDR2 FQNEAQ (reference sequence). The CDR3 DNA reads as TGTGCCAGCTTTGGAGTAGACGAGCAGTACTTC. Translation gives CASFGVDEQYF.